These 12 T cell receptor beta chains originate from one sample sequenced in a study of control samples from healthy donors and cancer patients. Here immunoSEQ multiplex PCR was the method, and the copy in TCRdb shows in-frame clones only, minus some. The table records 120,000 or so clones, roughly 87% of them present only once. The material sequenced was blood. The source of these receptors is a young man in good health.

This chain links TRBV7-6 with TRBJ1-1; 9 positions agree with TRBD1. With V trimmed by 0 bases and J by 3 bases, 2 bases remained unmatched. From germline, CDR1 is SGHVS and CDR2 FNYEAQ. The CDR3 loop spans 15 amino acids. The CDR3 region has the DNA TGTGCCAGCAGCTTAGCGGGACAGGGTTACACTGAAGCTTTCTTT. Its translation: CASSLAGQGYTEAFF.

The chain has TRBV21-1 and TRBJ2-1; the table gives TRBD1 as D, unverified against the DNA. TRBV21-1 constitutes a pseudogene. This CDR3 has 18 amino acids. CDR3: CASSKQGSPLVSYNEQFF. CDR3 in DNA: TGTGCCAGCAGCAAACAGGGCAGTCCCCTGGTCTCCTACAATGAGCAGTTCTTC.

A single count supports this clone. The CDR3 coding sequence is TGTGCCAGCAGGTCTCAGTTCTTC. Its protein product is CASRSQFF. J is TRBJ2-1 and V is TRBV12-3 or TRBV12-4; D remains ambiguous. The CDR3 covers 8 residues. The V and J ends lost 6 bases and 13 bases respectively, with 4 bases between them.

The V and J genes are TRBV27 and TRBJ1-4; D perhaps matches TRBD1 (5 bases). The CDR3 is 14 amino acids. V dropped 2 bases and J dropped 8 bases, with 12 bases sitting between them. Germline V gives CDR1 MNHEY, CDR2 SMNVEV (reference sequence). CDR3 protein: CASSLMGVQEKLFF. The CDR3 region has the DNA TGTGCCAGCAGTTTAATGGGGGTTCAAGAAAAACTGTTTTTT.

The chain is built from TRBV28 and TRBJ1-4; D not resolved. The CDR3 runs to 20 residues. The germline V gene has CDR1 MDHEN and CDR2 SYDVKM. V dropped 6 bases and J dropped 0 bases, with 26 bases sitting between them. The CDR3 bases are TGTGCCAGCAGGGTCGATCTGGACGGGATACGACAATCAACTAATGAAAAACTGTTTTTT. It is translated as CASRVDLDGIRQSTNEKLFF.

The DNA of the CDR3 is TGTGCCAGCAGTGGTGGGTCGGCAATGGGATACAATGAGCAGTTCTTC. Protein sequence: CASSGGSAMGYNEQFF. V and J are TRBV28 and TRBJ2-1; D not resolved. The CDR3 covers 16 residues. V lost 5 bases and J 4 bases, leaving 18 bases between the germline ends. Germline V gene sequence: CDR1 MDHEN, CDR2 SYDVKM.

The J gene is TRBJ1-5, the V gene TRBV18, with a possible D match to TRBD1 (5 bases). Between the trimmed V and J ends, which lost 11 bases and 5 bases, there was a span of 19 bases. CDR1 is KGHSH and CDR2 is LQKENI in the germline V gene. The CDR3 totals 14 residues. The chain's CDR3 is CASSGSHQDQPQHF. The CDR3 bases are TGTGCCTCCTCAGGGTCCCATCAGGATCAGCCCCAGCATTTT.

The V gene is TRBV11-3, the J gene TRBJ1-2; D is undetermined. CDR3 size: 13 residues. Germline CDR1 SGHNT, CDR2 YENEEA. Trimming left V 5 bases short and J 6 bases short, with 13 bases between. The CDR3 protein is CASSRGPHDGYTF. Written as DNA, the CDR3 is TGTGCCAGCAGCCGTGGGCCGCACGATGGCTACACCTTC.

This clone has more than one count but fewer than ten. The genes are TRBV5-1 and TRBJ2-3; D gene ambiguous. The CDR3 covers 15 residues. Per germline, CDR1 SGHRS and CDR2 YFSETQ. The V and J ends lost 0 bases and 2 bases respectively, with 10 bases between them. CDR3 loop: CASSLGDRDTDTQYF. Written as DNA, the CDR3 is TGCGCCAGCAGCTTGGGAGACCGAGACACAGATACGCAGTATTTT.

This clone was recorded once. The chain links TRBV11-3 to TRBJ2-1; TRBD1 is a possible D gene (5 bases). Per germline, CDR1 SGHNT and CDR2 YENEEA. This CDR3 region has 15 residues. V was trimmed by 0 bases and J by 5 bases, leaving 11 bases between them. The CDR3: CASSLDPSRDNEQFF. The CDR3 DNA is TGTGCCAGCAGCTTAGATCCCTCCAGGGACAATGAGCAGTTCTTC.

This clone occurred once. The rearrangement joins TRBV21-1 to TRBJ2-1. TRBV21-1 is noted as a pseudogene. This CDR3 has 10 amino acids. This CDR3 reads CASSDGEQFF. In DNA form, the CDR3 reads TGTGCCAGCAGTGACGGTGAGCAGTTCTTC.

The chain recombines TRBV20-1 with TRBJ2-1; no definite D call. Trimming left V 2 bases short and J 8 bases short, with 7 bases between. The CDR3 contains 11 residues. Germline lookup yields CDR1 DFQATT and CDR2 SNEGSKA (reference sequence). The CDR3 region has the DNA TGCAGTGCTAGACTTGTGGATGAGCAGTTCTTC. This gives the protein CSARLVDEQFF.